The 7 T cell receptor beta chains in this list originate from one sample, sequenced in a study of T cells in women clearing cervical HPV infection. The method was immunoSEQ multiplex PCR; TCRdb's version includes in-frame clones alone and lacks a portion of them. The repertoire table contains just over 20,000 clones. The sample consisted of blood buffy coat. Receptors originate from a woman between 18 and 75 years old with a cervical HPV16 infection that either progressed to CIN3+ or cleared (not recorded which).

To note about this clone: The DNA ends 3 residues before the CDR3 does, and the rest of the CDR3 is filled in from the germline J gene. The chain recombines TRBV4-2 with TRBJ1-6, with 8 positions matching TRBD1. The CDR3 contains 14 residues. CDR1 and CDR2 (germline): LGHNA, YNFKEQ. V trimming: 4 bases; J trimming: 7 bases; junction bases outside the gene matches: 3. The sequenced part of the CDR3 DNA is TGTGCCAGCAGCCGCCAGGGGGCGAATTCACCC. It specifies CASSRQGANSP. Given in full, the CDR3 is CASSRQGANSPLHF.

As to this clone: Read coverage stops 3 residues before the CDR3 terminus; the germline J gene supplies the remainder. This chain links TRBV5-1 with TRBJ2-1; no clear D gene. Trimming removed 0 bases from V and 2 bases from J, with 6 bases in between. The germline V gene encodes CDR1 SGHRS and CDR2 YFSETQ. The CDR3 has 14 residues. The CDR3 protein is CASSLVSAYNEQFF. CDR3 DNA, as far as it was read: TGCGCCAGCAGCTTGGTAAGCGCCTACAATGAG.

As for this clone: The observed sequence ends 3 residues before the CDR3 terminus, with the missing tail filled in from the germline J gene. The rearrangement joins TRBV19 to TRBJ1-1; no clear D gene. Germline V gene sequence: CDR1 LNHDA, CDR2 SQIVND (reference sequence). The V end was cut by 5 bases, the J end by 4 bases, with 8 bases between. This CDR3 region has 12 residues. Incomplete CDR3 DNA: TGTGCCAGTAGTGCAGCGGGCACTGAA. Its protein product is CASSAAGTE. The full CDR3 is CASSAAGTEAFF.

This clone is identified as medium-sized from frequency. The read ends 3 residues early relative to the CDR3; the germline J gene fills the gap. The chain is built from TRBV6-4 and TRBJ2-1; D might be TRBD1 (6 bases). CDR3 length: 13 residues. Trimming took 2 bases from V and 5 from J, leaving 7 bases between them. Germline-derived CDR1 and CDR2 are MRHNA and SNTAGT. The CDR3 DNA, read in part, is TGTGCCAGCAGTGACCGGGACAACAATGAG. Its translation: CASSDRDNNE. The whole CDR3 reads CASSDRDNNEQFF.

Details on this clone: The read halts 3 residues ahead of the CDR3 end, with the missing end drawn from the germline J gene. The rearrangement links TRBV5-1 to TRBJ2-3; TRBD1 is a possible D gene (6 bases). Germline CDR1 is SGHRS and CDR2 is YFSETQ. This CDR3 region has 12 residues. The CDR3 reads CASSSDRTTQYF. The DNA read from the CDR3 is TGCGCCAGCAGCTCTGACAGGACGACG.

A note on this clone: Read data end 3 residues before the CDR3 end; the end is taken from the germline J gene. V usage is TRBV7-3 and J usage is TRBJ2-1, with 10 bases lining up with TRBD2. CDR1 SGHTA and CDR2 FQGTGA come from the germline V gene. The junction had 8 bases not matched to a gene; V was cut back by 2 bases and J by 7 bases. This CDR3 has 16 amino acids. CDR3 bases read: TGTGCCAGCAGCTTACCGGTAGCGGGGGGTCTTAATGAG. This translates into CASSLPVAGGLNE. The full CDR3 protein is CASSLPVAGGLNEQFF. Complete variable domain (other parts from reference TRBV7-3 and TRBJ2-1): GAGVSQTPSNKVTEKGKYVELRCDPISGHTALYWYRQSLGQGPEFLIYFQGTGAADDSGLPNDRFFAVRPEGSVSTLKIQRTERGDSAVYLCASSLPVAGGLNEQFFGPGTRLTVL.

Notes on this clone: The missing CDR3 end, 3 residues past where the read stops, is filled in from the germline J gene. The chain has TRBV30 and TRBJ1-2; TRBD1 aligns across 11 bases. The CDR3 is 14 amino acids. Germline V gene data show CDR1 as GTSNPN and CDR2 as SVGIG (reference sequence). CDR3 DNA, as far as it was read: TGTGCCTGGGGGACAGGGGGGTCCTACAATGAC. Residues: CAWGTGGSYND. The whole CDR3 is CAWGTGGSYNDYTF. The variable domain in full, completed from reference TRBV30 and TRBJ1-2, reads SQTIHQWPATLVQPVGSPLSLECTVEGTSNPNLYWYRQAAGRGLQLLFYSVGIGQISSEVPQNLSASRPQDRQFILSSKKLLLSDSGFYLCAWGTGGSYNDYTFGSGTRLTVV.